Sequencing of this T cell receptor (beta chain) was carried out in a study of cytomegalovirus exposure and HLA in healthy donors. The germline V gene has CDR1 LGHNA and CDR2 YSLEER. The CDR3 is 18 amino acids. V was pared by 4 bases and J by 4 bases, with 15 bases of the junction left unmatched. PCR involved 60 Vbeta and 13 Jbeta primers. The assay was immunoSEQ multiplex PCR, and TCRdb's table has in-frame clones only and misses some. The sample holds fewer than 70,000 clones, around 83% seen once. While unrecorded immune exposures were likely, the donors were nominally healthy when sampled. The sequence was collected from a man aged 35 to 55 in good health and CMV-seronegative. This rearrangement joins TRBV4-3 to TRBJ2-3; 9 positions match TRBD1. What was sequenced was PBMCs. The CDR3 is CASSRDYKRTGVSDTQYF. CDR3 nucleotides: TGCGCCAGCAGCCGGGACTATAAGCGGACAGGGGTCTCAGATACGCAGTATTTT.